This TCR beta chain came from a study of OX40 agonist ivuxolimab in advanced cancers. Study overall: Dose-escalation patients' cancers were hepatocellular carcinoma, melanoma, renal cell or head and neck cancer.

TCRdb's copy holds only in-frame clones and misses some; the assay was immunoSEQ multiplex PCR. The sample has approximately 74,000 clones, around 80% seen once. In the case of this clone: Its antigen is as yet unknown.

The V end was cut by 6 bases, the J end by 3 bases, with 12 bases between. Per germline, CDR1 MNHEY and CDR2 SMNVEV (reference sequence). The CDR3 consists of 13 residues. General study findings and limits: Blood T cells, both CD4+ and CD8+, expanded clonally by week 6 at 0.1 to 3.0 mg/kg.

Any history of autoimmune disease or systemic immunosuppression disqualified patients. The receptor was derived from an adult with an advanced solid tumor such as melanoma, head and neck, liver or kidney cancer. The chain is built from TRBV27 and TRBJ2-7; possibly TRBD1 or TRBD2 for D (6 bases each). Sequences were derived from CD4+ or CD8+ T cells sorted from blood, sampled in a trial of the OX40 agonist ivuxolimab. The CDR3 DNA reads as TGTGCCAGCAGAGGGGGGAAGGGCTACGAGCAGTACTTC. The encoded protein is CASRGGKGYEQYF.